A single sample gave rise to the 7 T cell receptor beta chains below, sequenced in a study of T cells in Graves' hyperthyroidism and ophthalmopathy. Researchers amplified the TCR beta CDR3 regions from RNA transcripts. In the first-round RT-PCR of the TCR CDR3, the HTBI primer set was used. TCRdb recomputed calls from the multiplex PCR reads with MiXCR, one row per CDR3 protein. Counted here are roughly 510,000 distinct CDR3 sequences, less than 25% occurring once; the ten biggest clones make up about 26%. What was sequenced was blood. Receptors were obtained from a man younger than 30 with Graves' hyperthyroidism.

This clonotype was found a few times. This chain connects TRBV10-3 to TRBJ1-1; no clear D. Germline values: CDR1 ENHRY, CDR2 SYGVKD. Trimming left V 3 bases short and J 8 bases short, with 13 bases between. The CDR3 covers 13 residues. CDR3 in amino acids: CAISDMNSREAFF. The CDR3 DNA follows: TGTGCCATCAGTGACATGAACAGTAGAGAAGCTTTCTTT.

This clonotype has a handful of counts. The chain employs TRBV20-1 and TRBJ2-7; D might be TRBD1 (7 bases). Germline lookup yields CDR1 DFQATT and CDR2 SNEGSKA (reference sequence). The CDR3 loop spans 15 amino acids. The V gene lost 2 bases and the J gene lost 6 bases, with 20 bases spanning the gap. CDR3 protein: CSARRGTVSLGEQYF. DNA of the CDR3: TGCAGTGCTAGACGGGGGACAGTTTCTCTCGGCGAGCAGTACTTC.

With regard to this clonotype: A clone one base away is much larger, so this may be a read error. V is TRBV30 and J is TRBJ1-1, with D possibly TRBD1 on 6 matching bases. The CDR3 is made up of 14 amino acids. Germline CDR1 and CDR2: GTSNPN and SVGIG (reference sequence). CDR3 coding DNA: TGTGCCCGGAGCAGGGGACAAATGAACACTGAAGCTTTCTTT. Translating it yields CARSRGQMNTEAFF. Together with reference TRBV30 and TRBJ1-1, the CDR3 gives the full variable domain: SQTIHQWPATLVQPVGSPLSLECTVEGTSNPNLYWYRQAAGRGLQLLFYSVGIGQISSEVPQNLSASRPQDRQFILSSKKLLLSDSGFYLCARSRGQMNTEAFFGQGTRLTVV.

There are many counts of this clonotype. The gene calls are TRBV12-3 or TRBV12-4 and TRBJ1-1, with D perhaps TRBD1 (6 bases). Trimming removed 7 bases at V and 4 bases at J, with 13 bases between. This CDR3 region has 13 residues. CDR3: CASTTLQGTEAFF. The DNA for the CDR3 is TGTGCCAGCACTACCCTACAGGGCACTGAAGCTTTCTTT.

The CDR3 coding sequence is TGTGCCAGCAGCTTAACCAGGGTCGAGCAGTACTTC. This codes for CASSLTRVEQYF. The J gene is TRBJ2-7, the V gene TRBV7-8; TRBD1 is a possible D gene (5 bases). This CDR3 has 12 residues. Per the germline V gene, CDR1 is SGHVS and CDR2 is FQNEAQ. V was shortened by 2 bases and J by 6 bases, with 8 bases between the two germline ends.

In this sample, this clonotype turned up many times. This chain joins TRBV28 and TRBJ2-7; TRBD1 agrees at 11 bases. CDR3 length equals 14 residues. The germline V gene encodes CDR1 MDHEN and CDR2 SYDVKM. With 6 bases clipped from V and 6 bases from J, the junction kept 7 bases outside the gene matches. The CDR3 reads CASRKDRGLVEQYF. Here the CDR3 DNA reads TGTGCCAGCAGAAAGGACAGGGGGCTGGTCGAGCAGTACTTC.

V and J are TRBV6-1 and TRBJ2-7, with D possibly being TRBD1 or TRBD2 (5 bases each). The CDR3 is 13 residues long. V shed 0 bases and J shed 6 bases, with 9 bases lying between them. Per germline, CDR1 MNHNS and CDR2 SASEGT. The CDR3 bases are TGTGCCAGCAGTGAAGCGCCGGGGACCGAGCAGTACTTC. Residues: CASSEAPGTEQYF.